The 12 T cell receptor beta chains below all came from one sample that was sequenced in a study of cytomegalovirus exposure and HLA in healthy donors. Primers included in the PCR were 60 Vbeta and 13 Jbeta primers. TCRdb's table, derived via immunoSEQ multiplex PCR, lists solely in-frame clones and lacks some. The table lists a few hundred thousand clones, around two thirds of them singletons. Material for sequencing was PBMCs. Receptors originate from a female donor in good health and CMV-seronegative.

The chain couples TRBV19 to TRBJ1-1; no firm D call. Per germline, CDR1 LNHDA and CDR2 SQIVND (reference sequence). V lost 4 bases, J lost 1 base, and 4 bases lay in between. The CDR3 length is 12 residues. CDR3 in amino acids: CASSTGNTEAFF. Written as DNA, the CDR3 is TGTGCCAGTAGTACAGGGAACACTGAAGCTTTCTTT.

The V call is TRBV9, the J call TRBJ2-5, with 7 bases identical to TRBD2. Germline V gene lookup returns CDR1 SGDLS and CDR2 YYNGEE. The CDR3 extends over 15 amino acids. The V segment lost 2 bases and the J segment 5 bases; nucleotides outside the gene matches: 9. The CDR3 is CASSVGSGPAETQYF. CDR3 nucleotides: TGTGCCAGCAGCGTGGGTAGCGGGCCGGCGGAGACCCAGTACTTC.

The V gene is TRBV25-1, the J gene TRBJ1-1; no reliable D call. This CDR3 comprises 12 residues. Between the trimmed V and J ends, which lost 4 bases and 1 base, there was a span of 4 bases. The germline V gene encodes CDR1 MGHDK and CDR2 SYGVNS. The CDR3 spells CASSAGNTEAFF. The CDR3, as DNA: TGTGCCAGCAGTGCGGGGAACACTGAAGCTTTCTTT.

The chain joins TRBV2 to TRBJ1-6; no reliable D call. Germline loops: CDR1 SNHLY, CDR2 FYNNEI. This CDR3 comprises 14 residues. V lost 2 bases and J lost 4, with 6 bases in between. The CDR3 coding sequence is TGTGCCAGCAGTGAAACACCTTATAATTCACCCCTCCACTTT. Translating gives CASSETPYNSPLHF. Complete variable domain (other parts from reference TRBV2 and TRBJ1-6): EPEVTQTPSHQVTQMGQEVILRCVPISNHLYFYWYRQILGQKVEFLVSFYNNEISEKSEIFDDQFSVERPDGSNFTLKIRSTKLEDSAMYFCASSETPYNSPLHFGNGTRLTVT.

The chain carries TRBV6-1 and TRBJ2-2; 7 bases match TRBD1. CDR3 length: 14 residues. Germline CDR1 is MNHNS and CDR2 is SASEGT. V was clipped by 5 bases and J by 3 bases; unmatched bases: 3. For the CDR3, the DNA is TGTGCCAGCAGTAGAACAGGGGACACCGGGGAGCTGTTTTTT. It encodes CASSRTGDTGELFF.

V is TRBV27 and J is TRBJ2-1; the D gene is possibly TRBD2 (6 bases). The CDR3 runs to 14 residues. V shed 5 bases and J shed 3 bases, with 11 bases lying between them. CDR1 and CDR2 (germline): MNHEY, SMNVEV (reference sequence). The CDR3 loop is CASSPPGLYNEQFF. CDR3 coding DNA: TGTGCCAGCAGTCCTCCGGGACTCTACAATGAGCAGTTCTTC.

V is TRBV5-6 and J is TRBJ2-1, with 8 bases identical to TRBD2. The CDR3 length is 14 residues. The germline CDR1 and CDR2 sequences are SGHDT and YYEEEE. J lost 4 bases, V lost 4 bases, and 4 bases had no gene match. In nucleotides, the CDR3 is TGTGCCAGCAGCACGGGACTAGAGTACAATGAGCAGTTCTTC. This codes for CASSTGLEYNEQFF.

V usage is TRBV2 and J usage is TRBJ2-7; tentative D call: TRBD2 (5 bases). This CDR3 has 12 residues. CDR1 and CDR2 (germline): SNHLY, FYNNEI. The V end was cut by 8 bases, the J end by 3 bases, with 11 bases between. CDR3 in amino acids: CASCRDLYEQYF. The DNA of the CDR3 is TGTGCCAGCTGCCGGGATCTCTACGAGCAGTACTTC.

The sample holds a few counts of this clone. The chain recombines TRBV6-1 with TRBJ1-5, with D possibly TRBD1 on 5 matching bases. The CDR3 covers 14 residues. CDR1 is MNHNS and CDR2 is SASEGT in the germline V gene. Trimming removed 3 bases from V and 9 bases from J, with 15 bases in between. As DNA, the CDR3 is TGTGCCAGCAGTGACAATTGGGGGAGGCCGCCCCAGCATTTT. Amino acid sequence: CASSDNWGRPPQHF.

The chain carries TRBV11-3 and TRBJ2-7; TRBD1 agrees at 7 bases. CDR1 and CDR2 (germline): SGHNT, YENEEA. The CDR3 consists of 14 residues. The V segment lost 5 bases and the J segment 5 bases; nucleotides outside the gene matches: 9. CDR3 DNA sequence: TGTGCCAGCAGCCAGAGACAGGGTGGAAACGAGCAGTACTTC. Its protein product is CASSQRQGGNEQYF.

The rearrangement joins TRBV25-1 to TRBJ1-5; the D gene is possibly TRBD1 (5 bases). Trimming pared 9 bases from V and 1 base from J, leaving 13 bases between. The CDR3 loop spans 14 amino acids. Germline V CDR1 and CDR2: MGHDK, SYGVNS. The CDR3 DNA is TGTGCCAGTCAAGCGGGGGGAAGCAATCAGCCCCAGCATTTT. This gives the protein CASQAGGSNQPQHF.

The V and J genes are TRBV18 and TRBJ2-7; D possibly corresponds to TRBD2 (6 bases). V lost 1 base, J lost 8 bases, and 12 bases lay in between. CDR3 size: 13 residues. Germline CDR1 reads KGHSH; CDR2 reads LQKENI. The CDR3 here is CASSPLEGRQQYF. CDR3 bases: TGTGCCAGCTCACCACTGGAGGGGAGGCAGCAGTACTTC.